This entry describes one T cell receptor beta chain. The data stem from a study of response to subunit inactivated influenza vaccine. One entry per CDR3 protein, called by TCRdb with MiXCR from the RT-PCR reads. The sample carries some 640,000 distinct CDR3 sequences, approximately 14% recorded once. V dropped 3 bases and J dropped 5 bases, with 11 bases sitting between them. The CDR3 totals 13 residues. The germline V gene encodes CDR1 KGHSH and CDR2 LQKENI. Sequencing was performed on PBMCs from blood, taken roughly 2 weeks before vaccination. The chain combines TRBV18 with TRBJ2-7; D unclear. This TCR was sampled from a man aged 50 to 60 who received an inactivated influenza vaccine. CDR3 in DNA: TGTGCCAGCTCACCTTCCAGAAAGGACGAGCAGTACTTC. It specifies CASSPSRKDEQYF.